This TCR beta chain was captured in a study of blood T cell repertoires in COVID-19. On the study more broadly: The samples span acute and convalescent COVID-19 from the United States, Italy and Spain. T cells, B-cell-depleted T cells, or PBMCs supplied cDNA or gDNA.

The V and J ends lost 7 bases and 2 bases respectively, with 7 bases between them. Germline V lookup: CDR1 DFQATT, CDR2 SNEGSKA (reference sequence). This CDR3 has 11 amino acids. Per the original methods: The authors estimated nucleated cell counts from reference gene primer amplification. Assay: immunoSEQ multiplex PCR; the TCRdb copy retains only in-frame clones and omits some. V and J calls and clone size are those listed in that table; D and trimming were worked out from the DNA. The sample has roughly 200,000 clones; 60% to 85% are singletons. The TCR originated in a woman between 70 and 85 years old with acute or convalescent COVID-19. The chain combines TRBV20-1 with TRBJ2-3; D not certain. Sequencing was performed on peripheral blood. The CDR3 sequence: CSVLFTDTQYF. In DNA form, the CDR3 reads TGCAGTGTTCTCTTCACAGATACGCAGTATTTT.